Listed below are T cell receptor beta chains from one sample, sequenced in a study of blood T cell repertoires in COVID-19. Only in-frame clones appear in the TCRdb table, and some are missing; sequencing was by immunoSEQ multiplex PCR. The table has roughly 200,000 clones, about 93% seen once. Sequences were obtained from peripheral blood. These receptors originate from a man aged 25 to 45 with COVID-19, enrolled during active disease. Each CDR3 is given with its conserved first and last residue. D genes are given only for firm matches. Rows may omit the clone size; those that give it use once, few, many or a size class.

CASSHPASGDGDTQYF	TGTGCCAGCAGTCACCCGGCTAGCGGGGATGGAGATACGCAGTATTTT	TRBD2	TRBJ2-3	TRBV16	NA
CASSWTGNGEQYF	TGTGCCAGTAGTTGGACAGGGAATGGCGAGCAGTACTTC	TRBD1	TRBJ2-7	TRBV19	NA
CASSLEDRARQETQYF	TGCGCCAGCAGCTTGGAGGACAGGGCTCGTCAAGAGACCCAGTACTTC	TRBD1	TRBJ2-5	TRBV5-1	NA
CAWTRQGANEKLFF	TGTGCCTGGACGAGACAGGGTGCTAATGAAAAACTGTTTTTT	TRBD1	TRBJ1-4	TRBV30	NA
CASTNSRAGANVLTF	TGTGCCAGCACAAACAGCCGAGCTGGGGCCAACGTCCTGACTTTC	NA	TRBJ2-6	TRBV9	NA
CASSLQQGRSPLHF	TGTGCCAGCAGTTTACAACAGGGGCGTTCACCCCTCCACTTT	TRBD1	TRBJ1-6	TRBV28	NA
CAISESGGAPQPQHF	TGTGCCATCAGTGAGTCGGGGGGGGCTCCTCAGCCCCAGCATTTT	NA	TRBJ1-5	TRBV10-3	once
CASSPPTGGYEQYF	TGTGCCAGCAGCCCCCCGACCGGCGGGTACGAGCAGTACTTC	NA	TRBJ2-7	TRBV7-3	NA
CASSQRQGAEPTEAFF	TGCGCCAGCAGCCAGAGACAGGGGGCGGAACCCACTGAAGCTTTCTTT	TRBD1	TRBJ1-1	TRBV4-1	NA
CASSWSSQRAGNTEAFF	TGTGCCAGCAGTTGGTCCTCTCAGAGGGCTGGGAACACTGAAGCTTTCTTT	NA	TRBJ1-1	TRBV27	once
CASSLAGGPSYEQYF	TGCGCCAGCAGCTTGGCCGGGGGGCCCTCCTACGAGCAGTACTTC	NA	TRBJ2-7	TRBV5-1	NA
CASSGAVPGQGTYEQYF	TGCGCCAGCAGCGGAGCCGTACCGGGACAGGGGACCTACGAGCAGTACTTC	TRBD1	TRBJ2-7	TRBV5-1	NA
CASSGGLAVTYEQYF	TGCGCCAGCAGCGGGGGACTAGCGGTTACCTACGAGCAGTACTTC	TRBD2	TRBJ2-7	TRBV5-1	NA
CASRSGPSNSPLHF	TGCGCCAGCAGGTCAGGGCCTAGTAATTCACCCCTCCACTTT	NA	TRBJ1-6	TRBV5-1	NA
CASSQERQSSGNTIYF	TGCGCCAGCAGCCAAGAGAGACAGAGCTCTGGAAACACCATATATTTT	NA	TRBJ1-3	TRBV4-1	NA
CASSEAGGRGYTF	TGTGCCAGCAGTGAGGCAGGGGGCAGGGGCTACACCTTC	TRBD1	TRBJ1-2	TRBV6-1	NA
CASSLPGQGNTGELFF	TGTGCCAGCAGTTTACCGGGACAGGGGAACACCGGGGAGCTGTTTTTT	TRBD1	TRBJ2-2	TRBV27	NA
CASSNDRGIRNQPQHF	TGTGCCAGCAGCAACGACAGGGGGATTCGCAATCAGCCCCAGCATTTT	TRBD1	TRBJ1-5	TRBV7-9	NA
CASSISRNQPQHF	TGTGCCAGTAGTATATCCAGAAATCAGCCCCAGCATTTT	NA	TRBJ1-5	TRBV19	NA
CASSQVQGARGSYEQYF	TGTGCCAGCAGCCAAGTGCAGGGGGCGCGGGGCTCCTACGAGCAGTACTTC	TRBD1	TRBJ2-7	TRBV14	NA
CASSRINSGYTF	TGTGCCAGTAGTCGAATCAATAGCGGCTACACCTTC	NA	TRBJ1-2	TRBV19	NA
CSVIRAGEAFYEQYF	TGCAGCGTTATCAGAGCGGGAGAGGCCTTCTACGAGCAGTACTTC	TRBD2	TRBJ2-7	TRBV29-1	NA